This TCR beta chain was profiled in a study of blood T cell repertoires in COVID-19. Assay used: immunoSEQ multiplex PCR; TCRdb lists only in-frame clones, some missing. Among about 260,000 clones, 86% were seen once, and the ten largest hold approximately 8.2%. In germline, CDR1 is LNHDA, CDR2 SQIVND (reference sequence). The ends lost 5 bases at V and 2 bases at J; junction bases unmatched: 9. The CDR3 length is 18 residues. The receptor was isolated from a man aged 35 to 55 with active or convalescent COVID-19. The specimen sequenced was peripheral blood. This chain connects TRBV19 to TRBJ2-6; the match to TRBD2 covers 10 bases. The CDR3: CASSSLLAGLPGANVLTF. Here the CDR3 DNA reads TGTGCCAGTAGTTCGCTACTAGCGGGACTGCCTGGGGCCAACGTCCTGACTTTC.